This T cell receptor (beta chain) was obtained from a study of cytomegalovirus exposure and HLA in healthy donors. Study outcomes and limitations: There were several of the most significant clusters that appeared linked to common viral pathogens in a later analysis. Most TCRs appeared rarely, but some public TCRs recurred in many donors.

After removal of 5 bases from V and 2 bases from J, the junction contained 8 bases not matched to a gene. CDR1 and CDR2 from the germline V gene are SGHVS and FNYEAQ. The CDR3 extends over 17 amino acids. This clone occurred once. Antigen specificity is unknown. The study ran its PCR with 60 Vbeta and 13 Jbeta primers. Here immunoSEQ multiplex PCR was the method, and the copy in TCRdb shows in-frame clones only, minus some. The sample carries 150,000 to 200,000 clones, roughly 79% recorded once. The source is a woman between 18 and 29 years old in good health and CMV-seropositive. Sequencing used PBMCs. The gene calls are TRBV7-6 and TRBJ2-3, with TRBD2 identical over 12 bases. CDR3: CASSPGLAGYNTDTQYF. The CDR3 DNA reads as TGTGCCAGCAGCCCAGGACTAGCGGGGTATAACACAGATACGCAGTATTTT.